Listed here are 26 T cell receptor beta chains from one sample, sequenced in a study of blood T cell repertoires in COVID-19. Repertoires were generated with immunoSEQ multiplex PCR, while TCRdb's copy carries only in-frame clones and drops some. The data contain roughly 120,000 clones, 80% to 85% of them singletons. The specimen was peripheral blood. The receptor source for this set is a man aged 65 to 79 with acute or convalescent COVID-19.

The chain links TRBV5-4 to TRBJ2-1, with D perhaps TRBD1 (6 bases). This CDR3 is built from 14 residues. Trimming stripped 0 bases from V and 5 bases from J, with 9 bases between. The germline gives CDR1 SGHNT, CDR2 YYREEE (reference sequence). This chain's CDR3 is CASSLGGPNNEQFF. The CDR3 DNA sequence: TGTGCCAGCAGCTTGGGGGGGCCGAACAATGAGCAGTTCTTC.

In this sample, this clone turned up once. As DNA, the CDR3 is TGTGCCAGCAGCTACGCGACAGGGGTTGGAACTGAAGCTTTCTTT. This sequence encodes CASSYATGVGTEAFF. The chain employs TRBV5-4 and TRBJ1-1; 8 nucleotides match TRBD1. The CDR3 totals 15 residues. The germline gives CDR1 SGHNT, CDR2 YYREEE (reference sequence). V trimming: 3 bases; J trimming: 5 bases; junction bases outside the gene matches: 9.

The chain is built from TRBV5-6 and TRBJ1-6, with D unclear. Germline V gene lookup returns CDR1 SGHDT and CDR2 YYEEEE. Trimming cost V 1 base and J 6 bases, with 20 bases left between them. The CDR3 totals 18 residues. The CDR3 sequence: CASSLRTLGIISNSPLHF. The CDR3 DNA follows: TGTGCCAGCAGCTTGAGGACTCTTGGGATCATCTCTAATTCACCCCTCCACTTT.

This chain links TRBV6-5 with TRBJ1-3; TRBD1 matches 7 bases. The germline V gene has CDR1 MNHEY and CDR2 SVGAGI. The CDR3 totals 14 residues. Losses at the gene ends were 6 bases for V and 4 bases for J; bases not matched to a gene: 6. The CDR3 coding sequence is TGTGCCAGCAGCAAGACAGGGTCAGGAAACACCATATATTTT. This encodes CASSKTGSGNTIYF.

CDR3 amino acids: CASSSGLASGPQETQYF. For the CDR3, the DNA is TGTGCCAGCAGCTCTGGACTAGCCAGCGGCCCTCAAGAGACCCAGTACTTC. The V call is TRBV7-9, the J call TRBJ2-5, with 8 nucleotides matching TRBD2. V was clipped by 4 bases and J by 2 bases; unmatched bases: 12. The length of the CDR3 is 17 residues. Germline V gene lookup returns CDR1 SEHNR and CDR2 FQNEAQ (reference sequence). Full variable domain (rest looked up from reference TRBV7-9 and TRBJ2-5): DTGVSQNPRHKITKRGQNVTFRCDPISEHNRLYWYRQTLGQGPEFLTYFQNEAQLEKSRLLSDRFSAERPKGSFSTLEIQRTEQGDSAMYLCASSSGLASGPQETQYFGPGTRLLVL.

The V call is TRBV7-9, the J call TRBJ1-1; 8 bases are shared with TRBD1. This CDR3 is 14 amino acids long. V was pared by 3 bases and J by 6 bases, with 6 bases of the junction left unmatched. CDR1 is SEHNR, CDR2 FQNEAQ, per germline (reference sequence). The CDR3 sequence is CASSLDRASPEAFF. For the CDR3, the DNA is TGTGCCAGCAGCTTGGACAGGGCCAGCCCTGAAGCTTTCTTT. Complete variable domain (other parts from reference TRBV7-9 and TRBJ1-1): DTGVSQNPRHKITKRGQNVTFRCDPISEHNRLYWYRQTLGQGPEFLTYFQNEAQLEKSRLLSDRFSAERPKGSFSTLEIQRTEQGDSAMYLCASSLDRASPEAFFGQGTRLTVV.

The gene calls are TRBV28 and TRBJ1-6; a weak D match, TRBD1 (6 bases). Germline V lookup: CDR1 MDHEN, CDR2 SYDVKM. CDR3 size: 15 residues. The V and J ends lost 4 bases and 6 bases respectively, with 13 bases between them. The CDR3 DNA follows: TGTGCCAGCAGTTCCGGACAGCTAATTAATTCACCCCTCCACTTT. Its protein is CASSSGQLINSPLHF. Full variable domain (outside the CDR3, taken from reference TRBV28 and TRBJ1-6): DVKVTQSSRYLVKRTGEKVFLECVQDMDHENMFWYRQDPGLGLRLIYFSYDVKMKEKGDIPEGYSVSREKKERFSLILESASTNQTSMYLCASSSGQLINSPLHFGNGTRLTVT.

The chain carries TRBV7-2 and TRBJ2-1, with D perhaps TRBD2 (6 bases). CDR1 is SGHTA, CDR2 FQGNSA, per germline. V gave up 5 bases and J gave up 6 bases, with 11 bases separating them. The CDR3 length is 13 residues. In DNA, the CDR3 is TGTGCCAGCAGCACCGGGACTCTCAATGAGCAGTTCTTC. This sequence encodes CASSTGTLNEQFF. The variable domain in full, with the rest retrieved from reference TRBV7-2 and TRBJ2-1, is GAGVSQSPSNKVTEKGKDVELRCDPISGHTALYWYRQSLGQGLEFLIYFQGNSAPDKSGLPSDRFSAERTGGSVSTLTIQRTQQEDSAVYLCASSTGTLNEQFFGPGTRLTVL.

The CDR3 is CASSLALGTSGVTDTQYF. CDR3 DNA: TGTGCCAGCAGCTTAGCGCTCGGGACTAGCGGGGTCACAGATACGCAGTATTTT. This chain uses TRBV7-9 with TRBJ2-3; 13 bases line up with TRBD2. The CDR3 is 18 residues long. Unmatched junction bases numbered 5, after V lost 0 bases and J lost 2 bases. CDR1 and CDR2 (germline): SEHNR, FQNEAQ (reference sequence).

V and J are TRBV7-3 and TRBJ2-5, with D hard to call. V dropped 0 bases and J dropped 2 bases, with 4 bases sitting between them. The CDR3 covers 13 residues. In germline, CDR1 is SGHTA, CDR2 FQGTGA. The CDR3 nucleotides are TGTGCCAGCAGCTTAACCAGGCAAGAGACCCAGTACTTC. This gives the protein CASSLTRQETQYF.

This chain links TRBV28 with TRBJ2-1; D is ambiguous. Germline assignment: CDR1 MDHEN and CDR2 SYDVKM. CDR3 length equals 16 residues. V was pared by 3 bases and J by 0 bases, with 12 bases between. The CDR3: CASSFSAVSSYNEQFF. The DNA of the CDR3 is TGTGCCAGCAGTTTCTCGGCGGTAAGCTCCTACAATGAGCAGTTCTTC. The entire variable domain, with the rest obtained from reference TRBV28 and TRBJ2-1, is as follows: DVKVTQSSRYLVKRTGEKVFLECVQDMDHENMFWYRQDPGLGLRLIYFSYDVKMKEKGDIPEGYSVSREKKERFSLILESASTNQTSMYLCASSFSAVSSYNEQFFGPGTRLTVL.

A word on this clone: The sample contains more than one DNA sequence encoding this CDR3. This rearrangement joins TRBV5-1 to TRBJ2-1; 8 nucleotides line up with TRBD2. V shed 6 bases and J 5 bases; nucleotides not matched to a gene: 7. The germline V gene has CDR1 SGHRS and CDR2 YFSETQ. The CDR3 contains 14 residues. This CDR3 reads CASKSGGPHNEQFF. The CDR3 DNA reads as TGCGCCAGCAAAAGCGGGGGCCCCCACAATGAGCAGTTCTTC.

This sequence joins TRBV28 and TRBJ1-5; D gene uncertain. V was trimmed by 4 bases and J by 7 bases, leaving 8 bases between them. In germline, CDR1 is MDHEN, CDR2 SYDVKM. The length of the CDR3 is 12 residues. CDR3 sequence reads: CASSSLVQPQHF. The CDR3 DNA is TGTGCCAGCAGTTCTCTAGTCCAGCCCCAGCATTTT.

The chain carries TRBV30 and TRBJ1-2, with D perhaps TRBD1 (6 bases). The CDR3 runs to 13 residues. Germline V gives CDR1 GTSNPN, CDR2 SVGIG (reference sequence). V lost 1 base and J 8 bases, leaving 14 bases between the germline ends. The CDR3 region has the DNA TGTGCCTGGAGTGGACAGGCACGCGGGGGCTACACCTTC. Translation gives CAWSGQARGGYTF.

V is TRBV7-9 and J is TRBJ2-7; TRBD1 agrees at 9 bases. Trimming removed 5 bases from V and 7 bases from J; junction bases left unmatched: 9. Germline lookup yields CDR1 SEHNR and CDR2 FQNEAQ (reference sequence). The CDR3 is made up of 14 amino acids. The CDR3 DNA reads TGTGCCAGCAGCATCCGGACAGGGGTTGGGGAGCAGTACTTC. Translated, it gives CASSIRTGVGEQYF.

The rearrangement links TRBV12-3 or TRBV12-4 to TRBJ1-2; unclear D gene. V lost 6 bases and J lost 8, with 16 bases in between. This CDR3 has 13 amino acids. The CDR3 sequence is CASRFGGAGGYTF. The DNA of the CDR3 is TGTGCCAGCAGATTCGGAGGCGCCGGGGGCTACACCTTC.

The rearrangement joins TRBV2 to TRBJ2-1; TRBD1 might be the D (6 bases). The CDR3 contains 15 residues. Germline V gene data show CDR1 as SNHLY and CDR2 as FYNNEI. The V end was cut by 6 bases, the J end by 0 bases, with 12 bases between. CDR3 sequence reads: CASRPDRSSYNEQFF. CDR3 bases: TGTGCCAGCAGACCTGACAGGAGCTCCTACAATGAGCAGTTCTTC.

This chain uses TRBV24-1 with TRBJ1-2; D remains unclear. The V gene lost 3 bases and the J gene lost 7 bases, with 14 bases spanning the gap. The CDR3 runs 14 residues. Germline V gene data show CDR1 as KGHDR and CDR2 as SFDVKD. The CDR3 protein is CATSDRAGAGGYTF. CDR3 bases: TGTGCCACCAGTGATAGGGCAGGCGCGGGTGGCTACACCTTC.

The CDR3 DNA sequence: TGTGCCATATACCCGGACAGGGGGGACGGGACCCAGTACTTC. It codes for CAIYPDRGDGTQYF. The chain employs TRBV9 and TRBJ2-5; 10 nucleotides match TRBD1. This CDR3 comprises 14 residues. J lost 7 bases, V lost 9 bases, and 12 bases had no gene match. Germline V lookup: CDR1 SGDLS, CDR2 YYNGEE.

The chain uses TRBV10-3 and TRBJ1-1, with a weak D call TRBD1 (6 bases). Germline V lookup: CDR1 ENHRY, CDR2 SYGVKD. The CDR3 sequence is 13 residues long. Trimming cost V 3 bases and J 3 bases, with 8 bases left between them. The CDR3 nucleotides read TGTGCCATCAGTGAAAACAGGGACACTGAAGCTTTCTTT. Residues: CAISENRDTEAFF.

This chain connects TRBV27 to TRBJ1-6; 7 positions agree with TRBD1. CDR1 is MNHEY, CDR2 SMNVEV, per germline (reference sequence). V lost 6 bases to trimming and J lost 9 bases; unmatched junction nucleotides: 8. This CDR3 comprises 14 residues. CDR3 region: CASSRGAGGSPLHF. In DNA form, the CDR3 reads TGTGCCAGCAGCCGAGGGGCAGGGGGTTCACCCCTCCACTTT.

The J gene is TRBJ1-4, the V gene TRBV5-1, with D possibly TRBD1 on 6 matching bases. The CDR3 extends over 14 amino acids. V lost 7 bases to trimming and J lost 4 bases, with 14 bases between them. Germline V lookup: CDR1 SGHRS, CDR2 YFSETQ. The CDR3 bases are TGCGCCAGCCGAACCGGGACAAGTAATGAAAAACTGTTTTTT. This translates into CASRTGTSNEKLFF.

The chain uses TRBV5-1 and TRBJ2-3; 7 bases agree with TRBD2. Germline-derived CDR1 and CDR2 are SGHRS and YFSETQ. The CDR3 extends over 16 amino acids. The junction had 8 bases not matched to a gene; V was cut back by 2 bases and J by 2 bases. CDR3 coding DNA: TGCGCCAGCAGCTTACGAGCTAGCGGTCCCACAGATACGCAGTATTTT. Protein sequence: CASSLRASGPTDTQYF.

Concerning this clone: This sample also contains other DNA sequences that code for the same CDR3. The gene calls are TRBV30 and TRBJ1-5; D remains ambiguous. This CDR3 has 13 residues. CDR1 and CDR2 (germline): GTSNPN, SVGIG (reference sequence). V lost 1 base to trimming and J lost 2 bases, with 6 bases between them. This CDR3 is CAWSGQGNQPQHF. CDR3 coding DNA: TGTGCCTGGAGTGGGCAGGGCAATCAGCCCCAGCATTTT. Full variable domain (outside the CDR3, taken from reference TRBV30 and TRBJ1-5): SQTIHQWPATLVQPVGSPLSLECTVEGTSNPNLYWYRQAAGRGLQLLFYSVGIGQISSEVPQNLSASRPQDRQFILSSKKLLLSDSGFYLCAWSGQGNQPQHFGDGTRLSIL.

The rearrangement joins TRBV28 to TRBJ2-6, with 10 nucleotides matching TRBD1. Germline V gene data show CDR1 as MDHEN and CDR2 as SYDVKM. The trim removed 4 bases at V and 0 bases at J, leaving 6 bases unmatched. The CDR3 contains 18 residues. The CDR3 DNA follows: TGTGCCAGCAGTTCGACAGGGGGCCGAAGCTCTGGGGCCAACGTCCTGACTTTC. Its translation: CASSSTGGRSSGANVLTF.

This chain uses TRBV5-1 with TRBJ2-7; TRBD1 agrees at 7 bases. Germline V lookup: CDR1 SGHRS, CDR2 YFSETQ. CDR3 length: 12 residues. The ends lost 4 bases at V and 6 bases at J; junction bases unmatched: 4. In nucleotides, the CDR3 is TGCGCCAGCAGCCAGACAGGGCCCGAGCAGTACTTC. Translated: CASSQTGPEQYF.